Following are 19 T cell receptor beta chains from one sample sequenced in a study of T cell repertoires in cytomegalovirus infection. Via MiXCR, TCRdb re-called the reads, giving one row per CDR3 protein. The sample yields more than 150,000 distinct CDR3 sequences, about 21% seen once. The sequenced material came from PBMCs. These receptors were taken from a human donor in good health (CMV status not recorded). Some clones in this sample may be carry-over from other donors' samples.

This clonotype was observed a few times. This chain connects TRBV19 to TRBJ1-2; tentatively, D is TRBD1 (5 bases). This CDR3 is built from 11 residues. CDR1 and CDR2 (germline): LNHDA, SQIVND (reference sequence). V was clipped by 7 bases and J by 8 bases, with 11 bases between them. CDR3: CASTSGRGYTF. The CDR3 DNA follows: TGTGCCAGTACCTCAGGGAGAGGCTACACCTTC.

The rearrangement uses TRBV27 and TRBJ2-5, with a weak D call TRBD2 (6 bases). This CDR3 has 13 amino acids. Per the germline V gene, CDR1 is MNHEY and CDR2 is SMNVEV (reference sequence). V was clipped by 5 bases and J by 1 base, with 8 bases between them. The CDR3 DNA follows: TGTGCCAGCAGTGTGGGACTCCAAGAGACCCAGTACTTC. Its protein is CASSVGLQETQYF.

This clonotype was observed a single time. V is TRBV6-5 and J is TRBJ1-2; D unresolved. CDR1 is MNHEY and CDR2 is SVGAGI in the germline V gene. CDR3 size: 13 residues. Between the trimmed V and J ends, which lost 0 bases and 7 bases, there was a span of 9 bases. CDR3 sequence (DNA): TGTGCCAGCAGTTACTCGTCAGTTTCTGGCTACACCTTC. This translates into CASSYSSVSGYTF.

At least ten counts were recorded for this clonotype. The rearrangement uses TRBV12-5 and TRBJ2-7; no firm D call. Trimming took off 5 bases at V and 3 bases at J, with 5 bases between the two ends. Germline-derived CDR1 and CDR2 are LGHNT and FRNRAP. The CDR3 sequence is 11 residues long. Here the CDR3 reads CASGPHYEQYF. The CDR3 DNA follows: TGTGCTAGTGGTCCTCACTACGAGCAGTACTTC.

This clonotype was seen repeatedly, ten times or more. The chain is built from TRBV7-2 and TRBJ1-1; no firm D call. Germline V CDR1 and CDR2: SGHTA, FQGNSA. Trimming left V 2 bases short and J 4 bases short, with 11 bases between. The CDR3 length is 14 residues. The DNA of the CDR3 is TGTGCCAGCAGCTTAACCGGGCCGCGCACTGAAGCTTTCTTT. It translates to CASSLTGPRTEAFF.

The J gene is TRBJ1-1, the V gene TRBV5-4; 9 bases map to TRBD1. J was trimmed by 1 base and V by 7 bases; bases with no gene match: 11. Germline loops: CDR1 SGHNT, CDR2 YYREEE (reference sequence). The CDR3 totals 16 residues. Here the CDR3 DNA reads TGTGCCAGCCGGGAAGGGACAGGGTTTTCGAACACTGAAGCTTTCTTT. It specifies CASREGTGFSNTEAFF. The complete variable domain, with remaining parts taken from reference TRBV5-4 and TRBJ1-1, reads ETGVTQSPTHLIKTRGQQVTLRCSSQSGHNTVSWYQQALGQGPQFIFQYYREEENGRGNFPPRFSGLQFPNYSSELNVNALELDDSALYLCASREGTGFSNTEAFFGQGTRLTVV.

The sample holds a few counts of this clonotype. The chain has TRBV7-9 and TRBJ1-1; no firm D call. CDR1 and CDR2 from the germline V gene are SEHNR and FQNEAQ (reference sequence). CDR3 length: 12 residues. Trimming stripped 6 bases from V and 5 bases from J, with 10 bases between. The CDR3 DNA is TGTGCCAGCAGGGAAAAGAAGACTGAAGCTTTCTTT. It yields the protein CASREKKTEAFF. The full variable domain, in which reference TRBV7-9 and TRBJ1-1 provide the parts outside the CDR3, is DTGVSQNPRHKITKRGQNVTFRCDPISEHNRLYWYRQTLGQGPEFLTYFQNEAQLEKSRLLSDRFSAERPKGSFSTLEIQRTEQGDSAMYLCASREKKTEAFFGQGTRLTVV.

There are a few counts of this clonotype. This chain uses TRBV5-1 with TRBJ1-1, with D tentatively TRBD1 (5 bases). The length of the CDR3 is 14 residues. Trimming stripped 3 bases from V and 0 bases from J, with 9 bases between. Germline assignment: CDR1 SGHRS and CDR2 YFSETQ. CDR3 protein: CASSSDSMNTEAFF. The CDR3 DNA is TGCGCCAGCAGCTCCGACAGTATGAACACTGAAGCTTTCTTT.

This clonotype was observed a handful of times. The V gene is TRBV7-2, the J gene TRBJ1-2; D is undetermined. Trimming removed 0 bases from V and 3 bases from J, with 8 bases in between. Germline V lookup: CDR1 SGHTA, CDR2 FQGNSA. This CDR3 is built from 14 residues. The CDR3 protein is CASSLAGPDYGYTF. CDR3 sequence (DNA): TGTGCCAGCAGCTTAGCAGGGCCAGACTATGGCTACACCTTC.

The chain has TRBV6-2 or TRBV6-3 and TRBJ2-5; D uncertain. The germline V and J ends were trimmed by 6 bases and 5 bases, with 10 bases remaining between them. The length of the CDR3 is 12 residues. CDR1 is MNHEY and CDR2 is SVGEGT in the germline V gene. Here the CDR3 reads CASRDPLETQYF. In DNA form, the CDR3 reads TGTGCCAGCAGAGACCCACTCGAGACCCAGTACTTC.

This clonotype was detected a few times. The chain recombines TRBV2 with TRBJ2-3, with a weak D call TRBD1 (6 bases). Trimming took off 6 bases at V and 3 bases at J, with 10 bases between the two ends. Germline V gene lookup returns CDR1 SNHLY and CDR2 FYNNEI. There are 13 residues in the CDR3. This chain's CDR3 is CASRDGQTDTQYF. The CDR3 nucleotides read TGTGCCAGCAGAGATGGACAGACAGATACGCAGTATTTT.

This clonotype turned up a few times. V usage is TRBV28 and J usage is TRBJ1-2, with 8 bases aligning to TRBD1. The CDR3 length is 14 residues. CDR1 and CDR2 (germline): MDHEN, SYDVKM. V lost 5 bases to trimming and J lost 2 bases; unmatched junction nucleotides: 4. The CDR3 coding sequence is TGTGCCAGCAGTACGACAGGGGCGAACTATGGCTACACCTTC. Translated: CASSTTGANYGYTF.

J is TRBJ2-2 and V is TRBV12-3 or TRBV12-4, with TRBD2 matching over 14 bases. The CDR3 spans 18 residues. Trimming cost V 7 bases and J 0 bases; bases outside gene matches: 7. For the CDR3, the DNA is TGTGCCAGCATGGCGGGGACTAGCGGGGGCTCGAACACCGGGGAGCTGTTTTTT. It translates to CASMAGTSGGSNTGELFF.

CDR3 sequence reads: CASSSGGKSNQPQHF. The CDR3 nucleotides read TGTGCCAGCAGCTCAGGGGGCAAGAGCAATCAGCCCCAGCATTTT. V is TRBV6-1 and J is TRBJ1-5, with 8 positions matching TRBD1. The CDR3 runs 15 residues. Germline loops: CDR1 MNHNS, CDR2 SASEGT. V lost 6 bases to trimming and J lost 1 base; unmatched junction nucleotides: 5.

A single count supports this clonotype. A much bigger clone sits one base away, suggesting this may be a read error. This chain joins TRBV12-3 or TRBV12-4 and TRBJ1-1; D remains unclear. The CDR3 is 12 amino acids. The CDR3 sequence: CASCLPPTEAFF. The CDR3 coding sequence is TGTGCCAGCTGTTTACCCCCCACTGAAGCTTTCTTT.

This rearrangement joins TRBV7-2 to TRBJ2-5; 7 nucleotides line up with TRBD1. Germline-derived CDR1 and CDR2 are SGHTA and FQGNSA. Trimming took 1 base from V and 4 from J; bases not matched to a gene: 3. This CDR3 is 14 amino acids long. The CDR3 DNA sequence: TGTGCCAGCAGCTTAGGACAGGGCTTAGAGACCCAGTACTTC. This codes for CASSLGQGLETQYF.

About this clonotype itself: Possible read error: a much larger clone is one base away. For the CDR3, the DNA is TGTGCCAGCAGACCCTATAGCGGGGGGGCCGACACCGGGGAGCTGCTTTTT. It translates to CASRPYSGGADTGELLF. The V and J genes are TRBV6-1 and TRBJ2-2, with 11 nucleotides matching TRBD2. The germline V gene has CDR1 MNHNS and CDR2 SASEGT. The CDR3 consists of 17 residues.

This clonotype was seen a few times. The V call is TRBV4-1, the J call TRBJ2-3, with D tentatively TRBD2 (5 bases). The CDR3 runs 14 residues. Germline V gene lookup returns CDR1 MGHRA and CDR2 YSYEKL. V was clipped by 3 bases and J by 0 bases, with 7 bases between them. The DNA of the CDR3 is TGCGCCAGCAGCCAGGGGAGTAGCACAGATACGCAGTATTTT. This codes for CASSQGSSTDTQYF.

This clonotype was seen a handful of times. The V gene is TRBV5-6, the J gene TRBJ2-7; TRBD2 matches 11 bases. Per germline, CDR1 SGHDT and CDR2 YYEEEE. The CDR3 has 18 amino acids. Losses at the gene ends were 4 bases for V and 2 bases for J; bases not matched to a gene: 14. The DNA for the CDR3 is TGTGCCAGCAGCCCACGGACTAGCGGGCTCAGTAGGGCCTACGAGCAGTACTTC. It yields the protein CASSPRTSGLSRAYEQYF.